What follows are 27 T cell receptor beta chains derived from one specimen sequenced in a study of T cell repertoires and HLA-DP antigens. Antigen specificity for these receptors is unknown. TCRdb's table, derived via immunoSEQ multiplex PCR, lists solely in-frame clones and lacks some. The profile covers roughly 120,000 clones, with around 92% appearing a single time and approximately 0.25% taken by the ten largest. Sequencing used CD4+ T cells from PBMCs. Receptors originate from a woman under 30 in good health and CMV-seronegative.

The chain uses TRBV11-2 and TRBJ2-7, with unresolved D. Germline CDR1 and CDR2: SGHAT and FQNNGV. V was clipped by 1 base and J by 5 bases, with 6 bases between them. This CDR3 spans 12 amino acids. CDR3: CASSLGGNEQYF. CDR3 sequence (DNA): TGTGCCAGCAGCTTAGGCGGTAACGAGCAGTACTTC. Looking up the rest from reference TRBV11-2 and TRBJ2-7 gives the full variable domain: EAGVAQSPRYKIIEKRQSVAFWCNPISGHATLYWYQQILGQGPKLLIQFQNNGVVDDSQLPKDRFSAERLKGVDSTLKIQPAKLEDSAVYLCASSLGGNEQYFGPGTRLTVT.

J is TRBJ2-3 and V is TRBV5-1; no firm D call. The V gene's germline CDR1 is SGHRS and CDR2 YFSETQ. The CDR3 is 16 amino acids. The germline V and J ends were trimmed by 0 bases and 0 bases, with 11 bases remaining between them. The CDR3 DNA reads as TGCGCCAGCAGCTTGGACCGACCTCCTAGCACAGATACGCAGTATTTT. Its translation is CASSLDRPPSTDTQYF.

This rearrangement joins TRBV11-3 to TRBJ2-1; D not resolved. The CDR3 is made up of 15 amino acids. CDR1 is SGHNT and CDR2 is YENEEA in the germline V gene. Deletions cut 2 bases from V and 0 bases from J, with 8 bases between. CDR3 in amino acids: CASSLNDNSYNEQFF. CDR3 DNA sequence: TGTGCCAGCAGCTTAAATGACAACTCCTACAATGAGCAGTTCTTC.

The rearrangement links TRBV10-1 to TRBJ1-6; D not certain. V was shortened by 2 bases and J by 7 bases, with 18 bases between the two germline ends. CDR1 WNHNN and CDR2 SYGVQD come from the germline V gene (reference sequence). This CDR3 comprises 17 residues. CDR3 sequence: CASSERVGGQLNSPLHF. In DNA form, the CDR3 reads TGCGCCAGCAGTGAGAGGGTCGGAGGCCAGCTCAATTCACCCCTCCACTTT.

The V call is TRBV7-9, the J call TRBJ1-5; D gene unclear. The V gene's germline CDR1 is SEHNR and CDR2 FQNEAQ (reference sequence). The CDR3 length is 12 residues. V lost 1 base to trimming and J lost 11 bases, with 9 bases between them. Here the CDR3 reads CASSLEQGTQHF. DNA of the CDR3: TGTGCCAGCAGCTTAGAGCAAGGGACCCAGCATTTT.

The genes are TRBV5-1 and TRBJ2-3; TRBD1 matches at 9 bases. The ends lost 1 base at V and 6 bases at J; junction bases unmatched: 9. CDR1 is SGHRS and CDR2 is YFSETQ in the germline V gene. The CDR3 has 16 amino acids. The CDR3 DNA reads TGCGCCAGCAGCTTGTCCGGGACAGGGCTAAAGGATACGCAGTATTTT. Residues: CASSLSGTGLKDTQYF.

The genes are TRBV11-2 and TRBJ1-3; D unresolved. Germline V gene lookup returns CDR1 SGHAT and CDR2 FQNNGV. This CDR3 has 14 amino acids. The CDR3 sequence: CASSDRAFGNTIYF. CDR3 nucleotides: TGTGCTTCATCAGATAGAGCATTCGGAAACACCATATATTTT. The full variable domain, in which reference TRBV11-2 and TRBJ1-3 provide the parts outside the CDR3, is EAGVAQSPRYKIIEKRQSVAFWCNPISGHATLYWYQQILGQGPKLLIQFQNNGVVDDSQLPKDRFSAERLKGVDSTLKIQPAKLEDSAVYLCASSDRAFGNTIYFGEGSWLTVV.

The genes are TRBV7-2 and TRBJ2-2; D is perhaps TRBD1 (6 bases). This CDR3 has 15 amino acids. V shed 5 bases and J shed 5 bases, with 15 bases lying between them. Germline V gives CDR1 SGHTA, CDR2 FQGNSA. The CDR3 sequence is CASSSLRGGTGELFF. In nucleotides, the CDR3 is TGTGCCAGCAGCAGTCTCAGGGGTGGGACCGGGGAGCTGTTTTTT.

This chain joins TRBV5-1 and TRBJ2-7, with 8 nucleotides matching TRBD1. Germline V CDR1 and CDR2: SGHRS, YFSETQ. The V segment lost 3 bases and the J segment 5 bases; nucleotides outside the gene matches: 4. The CDR3 consists of 13 residues. The CDR3 nucleotides read TGCGCCAGCAGCTCGGGACAGGCGGACGAGCAGTACTTC. This gives the protein CASSSGQADEQYF.

The chain links TRBV11-3 to TRBJ1-1; tentatively, D is TRBD1 (6 bases). The V gene lost 5 bases and the J gene lost 0 bases, with 10 bases spanning the gap. CDR1 is SGHNT and CDR2 is YENEEA in the germline V gene. The length of the CDR3 is 14 residues. The CDR3 DNA reads as TGTGCCAGCAGCCTGGACAGCCTGAACACTGAAGCTTTCTTT. The encoded protein is CASSLDSLNTEAFF.

The chain carries TRBV14 and TRBJ2-5, with 16 bases matching TRBD2. The junction had 19 bases not matched to a gene; V was cut back by 4 bases and J by 5 bases. The CDR3 is 21 amino acids. From germline, CDR1 is SGHDN and CDR2 FVKESK. The CDR3 loop is CASSLKLPGTSGGASRETQYF. CDR3 coding DNA: TGTGCCAGCAGCCTAAAGCTTCCCGGGACTAGCGGGGGGGCGTCTCGGGAGACCCAGTACTTC.

The chain uses TRBV28 and TRBJ2-1; weak D call: TRBD2 (5 bases). Between the trimmed V and J ends, which lost 1 base and 2 bases, there was a span of 12 bases. Germline V gene sequence: CDR1 MDHEN, CDR2 SYDVKM. CDR3 length equals 16 residues. CDR3 loop: CASSLLAPGTYNEQFF. The CDR3 DNA follows: TGTGCCAGCAGTTTATTGGCCCCGGGGACCTACAATGAGCAGTTCTTC.

This clone was recorded only once. V usage is TRBV5-6 and J usage is TRBJ2-7; TRBD1 agrees at 7 bases. CDR1 and CDR2 from the germline V gene are SGHDT and YYEEEE. The CDR3 extends over 15 amino acids. J gave up 3 bases and V 2 bases, and 8 bases lay outside the gene matches. CDR3 sequence (DNA): TGTGCCAGCAGCTTTGCCGGGACAGCTGTCTACGAGCAGTACTTC. This encodes CASSFAGTAVYEQYF.

V gene TRBV7-9 combines with J gene TRBJ1-5, with D uncertain. With 5 bases removed from V and 7 bases from J, the gap between germline ends came to 9 bases. This CDR3 has 12 residues. CDR1 is SEHNR, CDR2 FQNEAQ, per germline (reference sequence). CDR3 nucleotides: TGTGCCAGCAGCCGAGATTGGCAGCCCCAGCATTTT. Translating gives CASSRDWQPQHF.

The CDR3 region is CASSLGQGGKGYEQYF. The CDR3 DNA reads as TGTGCCAGCAGCTTAGGGCAGGGCGGAAAGGGGTACGAGCAGTACTTC. The gene calls are TRBV5-4 and TRBJ2-7; D may be TRBD1 (5 bases). Germline CDR1 is SGHNT and CDR2 is YYREEE (reference sequence). The CDR3 is made up of 16 amino acids. V was clipped by 2 bases and J by 4 bases, with 19 bases between them.

The chain joins TRBV4-1 to TRBJ1-5; no definite D call. The CDR3 sequence is 15 residues long. Trimming took 4 bases from V and 1 from J, leaving 11 bases between them. The V gene's germline CDR1 is MGHRA and CDR2 YSYEKL. The CDR3 DNA follows: TGCGCCAGCAGCCGTCTCAGGAGAAGCAATCAGCCCCAGCATTTT. As protein: CASSRLRRSNQPQHF.

This rearrangement joins TRBV30 to TRBJ1-1; D remains ambiguous. The germline V gene has CDR1 GTSNPN and CDR2 SVGIG (reference sequence). The CDR3 loop spans 11 amino acids. V was trimmed by 3 bases and J by 8 bases, leaving 10 bases between them. The DNA of the CDR3 is TGTGCCTGGAGCCGGCGGACCGAAGCTTTCTTT. It is translated as CAWSRRTEAFF.

This chain uses TRBV5-4 with TRBJ2-1, with 11 nucleotides matching TRBD2. V was clipped by 4 bases and J by 7 bases; unmatched bases: 13. Per the germline V gene, CDR1 is SGHNT and CDR2 is YYREEE (reference sequence). This CDR3 region has 17 residues. This CDR3 reads CASSLLAGGGWGNEQFF. The CDR3 DNA follows: TGTGCCAGCAGCCTCCTAGCGGGAGGTGGTTGGGGAAATGAGCAGTTCTTC. Supplemented by reference TRBV5-4 and TRBJ2-1, the full variable domain reads ETGVTQSPTHLIKTRGQQVTLRCSSQSGHNTVSWYQQALGQGPQFIFQYYREEENGRGNFPPRFSGLQFPNYSSELNVNALELDDSALYLCASSLLAGGGWGNEQFFGPGTRLTVL.

The chain employs TRBV5-1 and TRBJ1-2; 8 bases fit TRBD1. The CDR3 extends over 14 amino acids. Germline CDR1 and CDR2: SGHRS and YFSETQ. V was pared by 6 bases and J by 8 bases, with 12 bases of the junction left unmatched. The CDR3: CASKYLVTGEGYTF. In DNA, the CDR3 is TGCGCCAGCAAATATCTCGTGACAGGGGAAGGCTACACCTTC.

The V call is TRBV12-1, the J call TRBJ2-7; the table's D gene call, TRBD2, was not cross checked with the DNA. TRBV12-1 is classified as a pseudogene. This CDR3 region has 14 residues. The DNA for the CDR3 is TGTGCCAGCAGCTTCCGCGGGGGGAGGTACGAGCAGTACGTC. This translates into CASSFRGGRYEQYV.

The chain recombines TRBV6-5 with TRBJ1-6, with D perhaps TRBD1 (6 bases). Germline V gene lookup returns CDR1 MNHEY and CDR2 SVGAGI. The CDR3 is 14 residues long. Trimming cost V 6 bases and J 4 bases, with 10 bases left between them. CDR3 nucleotide sequence: TGTGCCAGCAGGGGGGCGCGGTATAATTCACCCCTCCACTTT. Protein product: CASRGARYNSPLHF.

This clone was recorded once. This chain uses TRBV7-9 with TRBJ2-7; 7 nucleotides match TRBD1. Germline V CDR1 and CDR2: SEHNR, FQNEAQ (reference sequence). J lost 5 bases, V lost 1 base, and 8 bases had no gene match. The CDR3 contains 15 residues. The chain's CDR3 is CASSLGYRGKDEQYF. In DNA, the CDR3 is TGTGCCAGCAGCTTAGGATACAGGGGTAAGGACGAGCAGTACTTC.

This clone was observed a single time. The V and J genes are TRBV28 and TRBJ2-3, with no clear D. The ends were cut back, 2 bases at V and 4 bases at J, with 1 base in the middle. CDR1 is MDHEN and CDR2 is SYDVKM in the germline V gene. The CDR3 totals 11 residues. In DNA, the CDR3 is TGTGCCAGCAGTTTACCAGATACGCAGTATTTT. Translation gives CASSLPDTQYF.

V gene TRBV5-1 combines with J gene TRBJ2-3; 14 bases are shared with TRBD2. CDR3 length: 20 amino acids. Per the germline V gene, CDR1 is SGHRS and CDR2 is YFSETQ. V gave up 4 bases and J gave up 1 base; unmatched junction bases: 14. CDR3 coding DNA: TGCGCCAGCAGCCGCCGGAGGGGGACTAGCGGGAGTATTGGCACAGATACGCAGTATTTT. Translation gives CASSRRRGTSGSIGTDTQYF.

V is TRBV5-4 and J is TRBJ2-7; 9 positions agree with TRBD2. This CDR3 region has 14 residues. Per germline, CDR1 SGHNT and CDR2 YYREEE (reference sequence). V dropped 0 bases and J dropped 3; count of bases not matched to a gene: 1. The CDR3: CASSLGLADYEQYF. The DNA for the CDR3 is TGTGCCAGCAGCTTGGGACTAGCGGACTACGAGCAGTACTTC. The full variable domain, rest sourced from reference TRBV5-4 and TRBJ2-7, is ETGVTQSPTHLIKTRGQQVTLRCSSQSGHNTVSWYQQALGQGPQFIFQYYREEENGRGNFPPRFSGLQFPNYSSELNVNALELDDSALYLCASSLGLADYEQYFGPGTRLTVT.

V is TRBV2 and J is TRBJ1-6; D uncertain. With 1 base removed from V and 9 bases from J, the gap between germline ends came to 10 bases. CDR3 length: 14 amino acids. The V gene's germline CDR1 is SNHLY and CDR2 FYNNEI. This CDR3 is CASSEGSRGSPLHF. The DNA for the CDR3 is TGTGCCAGCAGTGAAGGGTCCCGAGGTTCACCCCTCCACTTT.

The gene calls are TRBV6-5 and TRBJ2-1, with D perhaps matching TRBD1 or TRBD2 (6 bases each). Germline CDR1 reads MNHEY; CDR2 reads SVGAGI. V was shortened by 6 bases and J by 7 bases, with 13 bases between the two germline ends. The CDR3 runs to 13 residues. This CDR3 reads CASRLTGANEQFF. CDR3 DNA sequence: TGTGCCAGCAGGCTTACGGGGGCGAATGAGCAGTTCTTC.